This record covers a single T cell receptor (beta chain). The sample comes from a study of blood T cells in healthy people across ages. The CDR3 is 15 residues long. Looked up from germline, CDR1 is MGHDK and CDR2 is SYGVNS. Trimming shortened V by 3 bases and J by 0 bases, and 11 bases separated the two germline ends. For the second PCR, which ran for about 7 to 11 cycles, a sample-barcoded 5' primer and a J-beta primer mix were used. MiXCR, run by TCRdb on the 5' RACE reads, gives a single entry per CDR3 protein. Here the sample spans 780,000 or so distinct CDR3 sequences, roughly 56% being singletons.

This clonotype was obtained from a man in his forties in good health. This chain connects TRBV25-1 to TRBJ1-1; D not certain. Sequenced sample: blood. The CDR3 DNA sequence: TGTGCCAGCAGTGAGTATACGACGATGAACACTGAAGCTTTCTTT. Its translation is CASSEYTTMNTEAFF.